This TCR beta chain was captured in a study of cytotoxic CD8 clonotypes in ibrutinib-treated CLL. Sequenced by immunoSEQ multiplex PCR; TCRdb stores in-frame clones only, minus some. The sample lists about 140,000 clones, 70% to 80% occurring once. V gave up 5 bases and J gave up 6 bases; unmatched junction bases: 7. Germline assignment: CDR1 SGHVS and CDR2 FQNEAQ. This CDR3 is built from 13 residues. The chain recombines TRBV7-8 with TRBJ2-7, with 7 nucleotides matching TRBD1. This receptor was identified in a human donor with chronic lymphocytic leukemia. The input for sequencing was PBMCs, taken after 12 months of ibrutinib treatment. The CDR3 coding sequence is TGTGCCAGCAGCGTAGGACAGGTCTCCGAGCAGTACTTC. Translation gives CASSVGQVSEQYF.